A selection of T cell receptor beta chains follows, all from one sample in a study of CD8 T cells in Susac syndrome. One entry per CDR3 protein results from TCRdb running MiXCR on the immunoSEQ multiplex PCR reads. The sample records roughly 150,000 distinct CDR3 sequences, 85% to 95% being singletons. The sequenced sample consisted of CD4+ T cells from PBMCs. These receptors came from a human donor with Susac syndrome. Both conserved end residues are part of each CDR3. The D gene is left open where the match is weak. Expanded clones get a size class; other rows say once, few or many, or leave the size out.

TRBD2	NA	TRBV5-4	TRBJ2-3	TGTGCCAGCAGCTTGGGGGGACTAGCGGGGGATACGCAGTATTTT	CASSLGGLAGDTQYF
NA	NA	TRBV3-1	TRBJ1-2	TGTGCCAGCAGCCATAAGGCTGGCTACACCTTC	CASSHKAGYTF
NA	NA	TRBV10-2	TRBJ2-7	TGCGCCAGCAGTGAGTCGGGCGTCGGGGACATCTACGAGCAGTACTTC	CASSESGVGDIYEQYF
NA	NA	TRBV20-1	TRBJ2-1	TGCAGTGCTAGAGTTAGGGGGTCCTACAATGAGCAGTTCTTC	CSARVRGSYNEQFF
NA	once	TRBV20-1	TRBJ2-7	TGCAGTGCCGGGCCGAGCTCCTACGAGCAGTACTTC	CSAGPSSYEQYF
NA	NA	TRBV30	TRBJ1-5	TGTGCCTGGAGTGTACCCGCGACAGCTAGCAATCAGCCCCAGCATTTT	CAWSVPATASNQPQHF
NA	NA	TRBV5-1	TRBJ2-1	TGCGCCAGCAGCGGACACTTGTCAAGCTCCTACAATGAGCAGTTCTTC	CASSGHLSSSYNEQFF
TRBD1	NA	TRBV6-5	TRBJ2-2	TGTGCCAGCGCGACAGGGGGCGAAACCGGGGAGCTGTTTTTT	CASATGGETGELFF
TRBD2	NA	TRBV5-8	TRBJ2-1	TGTGCCAGCAGCAATGGTTACGGGGGGGCCTCTCGCGAGCAGTTCTTC	CASSNGYGGASREQFF
TRBD1	NA	TRBV29-1	TRBJ1-5	TGCAGTGCTACTTGGGGAGGGGGCGATCAGCCCCAGCATTTT	CSATWGGGDQPQHF
NA	NA	TRBV7-2	TRBJ2-5	TGTGCCAGCAGCCTCCAGGGTACAGAGACCCAGTACTTC	CASSLQGTETQYF
NA	NA	TRBV20-1	TRBJ1-1	TGCAGTGCTAGAGATCCGGGCACTGAAGCTTTCTTT	CSARDPGTEAFF
NA	NA	TRBV3-1	TRBJ2-7	TGTGCCAGCAGCCAGGGGGGCTGGGGATTCGAGCAGTACTTC	CASSQGGWGFEQYF
NA	NA	TRBV20-1	TRBJ2-7	TGCAGTGCCAGACTAGAGCCCGAGCAGTACTTC	CSARLEPEQYF
NA	NA	TRBV2	TRBJ2-1	TGTGCCAGCAGGGGGGCCGACTCCTACAATGAGCAGTTCTTC	CASRGADSYNEQFF
NA	NA	TRBV27	TRBJ1-1	TGTGCCAGCAGTCATTCTTATGACACTGAAGCTTTCTTT	CASSHSYDTEAFF
NA	NA	TRBV21-1	TRBJ2-7	TGTGCCAGCAGTAAAAGGGGGGCCCCCTACGAGCAGTACTTC	CASSKRGAPYEQYF
NA	once	TRBV20-1	TRBJ2-7	TGCAGTGCTTACGGGACACCTAGGCCCTACGAGCAGTACTTC	CSAYGTPRPYEQYF
NA	NA	TRBV25-1	TRBJ2-5	TGTGCCAGCACTTCCTTAGAGACCCAGTACTTC	CASTSLETQYF
NA	NA	TRBV12-5	TRBJ2-7	TGTGCTAGTGGTCCACCAGGGGACTACGAGCAGTACTTC	CASGPPGDYEQYF
NA	once	TRBV5-1	TRBJ2-2	TGCGCCAGCAGCTTGACAGGGATGGGTTCCGGGGAGCTGTTTTTT	CASSLTGMGSGELFF
NA	NA	TRBV7-3	TRBJ2-7	TGTGCCAGCAGCCCTCAGGGAACCTACGAGCAGTACTTC	CASSPQGTYEQYF
TRBD1	NA	TRBV29-1	TRBJ1-2	TGCAGCGCTCTGACAGGGCTTGGCTACACCTTC	CSALTGLGYTF
TRBD1	NA	TRBV19	TRBJ1-2	TGTGCCAGTAGTGTTTATGGACAGGGCGAGAACTATGGCTACACCTTC	CASSVYGQGENYGYTF
NA	NA	TRBV4-3	TRBJ1-6	TGCGCCAGCAGCCAAGAAGGCAGTCGGGGGAATTCACCCCTCCACTTT	CASSQEGSRGNSPLHF
TRBD2	NA	TRBV5-4	TRBJ2-1	TGTGCCAGCAGCTTTAGCGGGGGTCTCTACAATGAGCAGTTCTTC	CASSFSGGLYNEQFF
TRBD2	NA	TRBV6-5	TRBJ2-3	TGTGCCAGCAGTTCGCTAGCGGGGGGGCCAGCAGATACGCAGTATTTT	CASSSLAGGPADTQYF
TRBD1	NA	TRBV5-1	TRBJ2-2	TGCGCCAGCAGCTCGGGACAGGGAAACACCGGGGAGCTGTTTTTT	CASSSGQGNTGELFF
TRBD1	NA	TRBV20-1	TRBJ2-7	TGCAGTGCCAGTCCCGGGACAGGGGCTCCCTCCTACGAGCAGTACTTC	CSASPGTGAPSYEQYF
NA	NA	TRBV14	TRBJ1-1	TGTGCCAGCAGCCAAGCGGTCCGAAACACTGAAGCTTTCTTT	CASSQAVRNTEAFF
TRBD1	NA	TRBV29-1	TRBJ1-5	TGCAGCGTGGGGGACAGTAGCAATCAGCCCCAGCATTTT	CSVGDSSNQPQHF
TRBD1	NA	TRBV5-6	TRBJ2-5	TGTGCCAGCAGCGACCTGACAGGGAAAGAGACCCAGTACTTC	CASSDLTGKETQYF
TRBD2	NA	TRBV4-2	TRBJ2-3	TGTGCCAGCAGCCAAGTGGCTAGCGGGGGGCCCCTTGATACGCAGTATTTT	CASSQVASGGPLDTQYF
NA	NA	TRBV7-3	TRBJ1-1	TGTGCCAGCAGTTATGCTCCGGGAGGGGCCACTGAAGCTTTCTTT	CASSYAPGGATEAFF
TRBD2	NA	TRBV2	TRBJ2-2	TGTGCCTCTACCGGGACTAGAATCGGGGAGCTGTTTTTT	CASTGTRIGELFF
NA	NA	TRBV29-1	TRBJ1-2	TGCAACCTAGGGCGAGGGTTGAGGGGCTACACCTTC	CNLGRGLRGYTF
TRBD2	NA	TRBV29-1	TRBJ2-7	TGCAGCGTTGTGGAAGCGGGGGTCGGACCATACGAGCAGTACTTC	CSVVEAGVGPYEQYF
NA	NA	TRBV12-3/TRBV12-4	TRBJ1-6	TGTGCCAGCAGTCATCGGGGCCCTACAGGGCTTAATTCACCCCTCCACTTT	CASSHRGPTGLNSPLHF
NA	once	TRBV20-1	TRBJ1-6	TGCAGTGCTAGACGGAACCACAGGGCAGGGTATGATTCACCCCTCCACTTT	CSARRNHRAGYDSPLHF
TRBD1	NA	TRBV5-8	TRBJ2-7	TGTGCCAGCAGCTCCGGGACAGGGGGCGCCGAGCAGTACTTC	CASSSGTGGAEQYF
NA	NA	TRBV5-1	TRBJ1-1	TGCGCCAGCAGCTTGTTTCAGGGTGAAGCTTTCTTT	CASSLFQGEAFF
NA	NA	TRBV29-1	TRBJ2-7	TGCAGCGTGGAGGTGACTACCTACGAGCAGTACTTC	CSVEVTTYEQYF
NA	NA	TRBV6-5	TRBJ1-2	TGTGCCAGCAGTTACTCCAAGAACTATGGCTACACCTTC	CASSYSKNYGYTF
TRBD1	NA	TRBV20-1	TRBJ1-1	TGCAGTGCAAGGGGCGGACAGGGGTCCACTGAAGCTTTCTTT	CSARGGQGSTEAFF
TRBD2	NA	TRBV20-1	TRBJ2-5	TGCAGTGCAACAGGGACTAGCGGGCTTCGGGAGACCCAGTACTTC	CSATGTSGLRETQYF
TRBD2	NA	TRBV20-1	TRBJ2-3	TGCAGTACCTCTTCTCCTAGCGGGGGATATGGAGATACGCAGTATTTT	CSTSSPSGGYGDTQYF
NA	NA	TRBV19	TRBJ2-5	TGTGCCAGTAGTATAGACGGTGGGGAGACCCAGTACTTC	CASSIDGGETQYF
NA	NA	TRBV19	TRBJ2-7	TGTGCCAGTAGTAGGGAAGGGGACCGGAACGAGCAGTACTTC	CASSREGDRNEQYF
NA	few	TRBV15	TRBJ2-2	TGTGCCACCAGCAGAGATCTTAGCACCGGGGAGCTGTTTTTT	CATSRDLSTGELFF
NA	NA	TRBV29-1	TRBJ1-2	TGCAGCGTTGATTATTGGAACTATGGCTACACCTTC	CSVDYWNYGYTF
TRBD1	NA	TRBV12-3/TRBV12-4	TRBJ1-2	TGTGCCAGCAGCCCTTATGGGGGACAGGGCTATGGCTACACCTTC	CASSPYGGQGYGYTF
TRBD1	NA	TRBV5-4	TRBJ2-7	TGTGCCAGCAGCCCTGAGGCAGGGGGCAAGTACTTC	CASSPEAGGKYF